Reported below is one TCR beta chain. Its matching antigen is unknown. RNA extraction was followed by reverse transcription into cDNA, which acted as the sequencing template. Some clones are missing from TCRdb's copy, which holds only in-frame ones; the method was immunoSEQ multiplex PCR. The table shows 150,000 to 200,000 clones, with 50% to 75% occurring only once. The sample originates from a study of CD8+ T cells in alopecia areata. Background on the study: Each day, treated patients took oral tofacitinib twice, at 5 to 10 mg per dose.

Germline lookup yields CDR1 SGHTA and CDR2 FQGTGA. Trimming shortened V by 3 bases and J by 2 bases, and 10 bases separated the two germline ends. CDR3 length: 14 amino acids. Study observations and caveats: Alopecia totalis/universalis scalp especially showed more expanded CD8+ clones than normal scalp.

This specimen consisted of CD4+ T cells sorted from blood, obtained at week 0. The rearrangement links TRBV7-3 to TRBJ2-5; possible D gene TRBD1, 5 bases. The clonotype was recovered from a human donor with alopecia areata. This chain's CDR3 is CASSLGSGQETQYF. In nucleotides, the CDR3 is TGTGCCAGCAGCTTGGGATCAGGGCAAGAGACCCAGTACTTC. Full variable domain (outside the CDR3, taken from reference TRBV7-3 and TRBJ2-5): GAGVSQTPSNKVTEKGKYVELRCDPISGHTALYWYRQSLGQGPEFLIYFQGTGAADDSGLPNDRFFAVRPEGSVSTLKIQRTERGDSAVYLCASSLGSGQETQYFGPGTRLLVL.